This record concerns one TCR beta chain sequence. Trimming removed 2 bases from V and 3 bases from J, with 12 bases in between. The CDR3 consists of 14 residues. Germline V gene sequence: CDR1 SGDLS, CDR2 YYNGEE. The sample belongs to a study of CD8 T cells in Susac syndrome. cDNA came from around 0.54 to 1 ug RNA primed by random hexamers. TCRdb fed the immunoSEQ multiplex PCR reads into MiXCR, producing one record per CDR3 protein. The sample lists 95,000 to 150,000 distinct CDR3 sequences, about 94% occurring once. The sample was CD8+ T cells from PBMCs. The sequence came from a human donor with Susac syndrome. The V call is TRBV9, the J call TRBJ2-7, with D possibly matching TRBD1 (6 bases). CDR3 amino acids: CASSVRDNVYEQYF. In nucleotides, the CDR3 is TGTGCCAGCAGCGTCCGGGACAATGTCTACGAGCAGTACTTC.